This passage covers 19 T cell receptor beta chains from one sample sequenced in a study of Ad26.COV2.S vaccination and SARS-CoV-2 variants. The treatment here: 15 to 20 received Ad26.COV2.S at low or high dose, single or two shots; a few received placebo; per-sample allocation not given. Following the first vaccine or placebo injection, samples were taken on day 63. Some clones are missing from TCRdb's copy, which holds only in-frame ones; the method was immunoSEQ multiplex PCR. The data show a few hundred thousand clones, 90% seen once. The source was peripheral blood, collected in a trial of Ad26.COV2.S vaccine versus placebo. These receptors all stem from a person between 18 and 60 years old who received the Ad26.COV2.S COVID-19 vaccine or a placebo.

The J gene is TRBJ1-2, the V gene TRBV18; 7 positions match TRBD1. CDR3 length: 15 residues. Germline CDR1 is KGHSH and CDR2 is LQKENI. Trimming took 4 bases from V and 4 from J; bases not matched to a gene: 9. CDR3 in amino acids: CASSLARGFIYGYTF. The CDR3 coding sequence is TGTGCCAGCTCACTAGCCAGGGGGTTCATCTATGGCTACACCTTC.

The chain employs TRBV4-2 and TRBJ2-1, with 9 bases matching TRBD2. CDR3 size: 16 residues. J was trimmed by 5 bases and V by 0 bases; bases with no gene match: 5. Germline V gives CDR1 LGHNA, CDR2 YNFKEQ. The CDR3 DNA is TGTGCCAGCAGCCAAGATCCTAGCGGGACCCACAATGAGCAGTTCTTC. Amino acids: CASSQDPSGTHNEQFF.

The V and J genes are TRBV28 and TRBJ1-5, with D possibly TRBD1 on 5 matching bases. The CDR3 extends over 15 amino acids. The germline gives CDR1 MDHEN, CDR2 SYDVKM. V lost 7 bases and J lost 1, with 14 bases in between. Written as DNA, the CDR3 is TGTGCCAGCACCCGGAGCGGGACCAGCAATCAGCCCCAGCATTTT. It encodes CASTRSGTSNQPQHF.

The chain employs TRBV7-9 and TRBJ2-2; D uncertain. V dropped 5 bases and J dropped 1 base, with 11 bases sitting between them. CDR1 SEHNR and CDR2 FQNEAQ come from the germline V gene (reference sequence). The CDR3 has 15 residues. In DNA, the CDR3 is TGTGCCAGCAGCCTCAGCAGTCTGAACACCGGGGAGCTGTTTTTT. Translating gives CASSLSSLNTGELFF.

V gene TRBV11-2 combines with J gene TRBJ2-5, with D tentatively TRBD1 or TRBD2 (6 bases each). The germline V gene has CDR1 SGHAT and CDR2 FQNNGV. V was shortened by 0 bases and J by 5 bases, with 19 bases between the two germline ends. This CDR3 comprises 17 residues. The CDR3 region is CASSLELQGTHRETQYF. As DNA, the CDR3 is TGTGCCAGCAGCTTAGAACTTCAGGGGACTCATCGGGAGACCCAGTACTTC.

V is TRBV7-3 and J is TRBJ1-1; 7 nucleotides align to TRBD1. Germline values: CDR1 SGHTA, CDR2 FQGTGA. Unmatched junction bases numbered 2, after V lost 4 bases and J lost 3 bases. The CDR3 contains 13 residues. Written as DNA, the CDR3 is TGTGCCAGCAGCTCCAGGGGGGACACTGAAGCTTTCTTT. It specifies CASSSRGDTEAFF.

The chain uses TRBV27 and TRBJ1-6, with 10 bases matching TRBD1. The V and J ends lost 5 bases and 3 bases, in that order; junction bases with no gene match: 10. CDR1 is MNHEY, CDR2 SMNVEV, per germline (reference sequence). There are 18 residues in the CDR3. In DNA, the CDR3 is TGTGCCAGCAGTCCGGGACAGGGGCCACCTTACTATAATTCACCCCTCCACTTT. Translated: CASSPGQGPPYYNSPLHF.

The chain joins TRBV7-6 to TRBJ2-1; D ambiguous. The germline V and J ends were trimmed by 3 bases and 9 bases, with 15 bases remaining between them. The CDR3 contains 14 residues. CDR1 is SGHVS, CDR2 FNYEAQ, per germline. The CDR3 reads CASSFSFPSSEQFF. The CDR3 DNA sequence: TGTGCCAGCAGCTTTAGTTTTCCCTCCAGTGAGCAGTTCTTC.

The J gene is TRBJ2-7, the V gene TRBV28; 7 bases match TRBD1. Germline V gene lookup returns CDR1 MDHEN and CDR2 SYDVKM. V trimming: 1 base; J trimming: 0 bases; junction bases outside the gene matches: 6. This CDR3 is 16 amino acids long. CDR3 in amino acids: CASSLYGTAGSYEQYF. The CDR3 bases are TGTGCCAGCAGTTTATATGGGACAGCTGGCTCCTACGAGCAGTACTTC.

The J gene is TRBJ1-1, the V gene TRBV5-1; D uncertain. The CDR3 sequence is 12 residues long. Germline loops: CDR1 SGHRS, CDR2 YFSETQ. Deletions cut 7 bases from V and 2 bases from J, with 9 bases between. CDR3 DNA: TGCGCCAGCGGTGCGGTTAACACTGAAGCTTTCTTT. It is translated as CASGAVNTEAFF.

The rearrangement uses TRBV28 and TRBJ2-2; TRBD1 matches 9 bases. After removal of 3 bases from V and 6 bases from J, the junction contained 8 bases not matched to a gene. Germline-derived CDR1 and CDR2 are MDHEN and SYDVKM. The CDR3 covers 16 residues. The CDR3, as DNA: TGTGCCAGCAGTTTGGTGTGGGACAGGGAATCCGGGGAGCTGTTTTTT. It encodes CASSLVWDRESGELFF.

This chain connects TRBV27 to TRBJ2-7; TRBD2 is a possible D gene (6 bases). The germline CDR1 and CDR2 sequences are MNHEY and SMNVEV (reference sequence). V shed 8 bases and J shed 4 bases, with 18 bases lying between them. The CDR3 spans 14 residues. The CDR3 DNA reads TGTGCCAGCGGAACGACGGAGGGCGGGTACGAGCAGTACTTC. It is translated as CASGTTEGGYEQYF.

This clone was picked up one time. The chain has TRBV7-9 and TRBJ2-5, with no clear D. Germline CDR1 reads SEHNR; CDR2 reads FQNEAQ (reference sequence). The CDR3 totals 13 residues. V was cut by 2 bases and J by 6 bases, with 10 bases left in between. The CDR3 reads CASSLSTVKTQYF. As DNA, the CDR3 is TGTGCCAGCAGCTTAAGCACGGTGAAGACCCAGTACTTC. The entire variable domain, with the rest obtained from reference TRBV7-9 and TRBJ2-5, is as follows: DTGVSQNPRHKITKRGQNVTFRCDPISEHNRLYWYRQTLGQGPEFLTYFQNEAQLEKSRLLSDRFSAERPKGSFSTLEIQRTEQGDSAMYLCASSLSTVKTQYFGPGTRLLVL.

This clone was observed a single time. The sample has other DNA sequences that encode this CDR3 too. The CDR3 coding sequence is TGTGCCAGCAGTTTAGGGGGGGACAGCTCCTACGAGCAGTACTTC. Its translation: CASSLGGDSSYEQYF. V gene TRBV28 combines with J gene TRBJ2-7; D might be TRBD1 or TRBD2, each matching 7 bases. Germline V lookup: CDR1 MDHEN, CDR2 SYDVKM. The CDR3 is 15 residues long. V was shortened by 2 bases and J by 0 bases, with 11 bases between the two germline ends.

The chain couples TRBV4-3 to TRBJ2-2; 7 positions match TRBD1. CDR1 is LGHNA, CDR2 YSLEER, per germline. Trimming removed 4 bases from V and 5 bases from J; junction bases left unmatched: 10. The CDR3 has 16 residues. CDR3 coding DNA: TGCGCCAGCAGCCTACACGACAGGGAGAGGACCGGGGAGCTGTTTTTT. Protein product: CASSLHDRERTGELFF.

This chain joins TRBV7-9 and TRBJ2-3, with 14 bases matching TRBD2. Germline loops: CDR1 SEHNR, CDR2 FQNEAQ (reference sequence). J gave up 3 bases and V 3 bases, and 2 bases lay outside the gene matches. There are 16 residues in the CDR3. CDR3 loop: CASSLTSGRETDTQYF. CDR3 sequence (DNA): TGTGCCAGCAGCTTGACTAGCGGGAGGGAGACAGATACGCAGTATTTT.

This chain connects TRBV27 to TRBJ2-1; a weak D match, TRBD1 (6 bases). With 8 bases removed from V and 7 bases from J, the gap between germline ends came to 9 bases. CDR3 size: 11 residues. Germline CDR1 is MNHEY and CDR2 is SMNVEV (reference sequence). CDR3: CASRQGNEQFF. DNA of the CDR3: TGTGCCAGCCGCCAGGGGAATGAGCAGTTCTTC.

In DNA, the CDR3 is TGTGCCAGCAGTGCGCACCACAGGGGGATGTCGAATGGCTACACCTTC. This encodes CASSAHHRGMSNGYTF. This rearrangement joins TRBV27 to TRBJ1-2; TRBD1 aligns across 8 bases. J gave up 6 bases and V 5 bases, and 14 bases lay outside the gene matches. This CDR3 contains 16 residues. Looked up from germline, CDR1 is MNHEY and CDR2 is SMNVEV (reference sequence).

The chain is built from TRBV2 and TRBJ1-2, with D maybe TRBD1 (5 bases). Germline loops: CDR1 SNHLY, CDR2 FYNNEI. Between the trimmed V and J ends, which lost 4 bases and 1 base, there was a span of 7 bases. The CDR3 loop spans 13 amino acids. The CDR3 protein is CASSADSNYGYTF. In DNA, the CDR3 is TGTGCCAGCAGTGCTGACAGTAACTATGGCTACACCTTC.